This T cell receptor (beta chain) was identified in a study of graft-versus-host responses after intestinal transplantation (dated by TCRdb to about 2021). For the study in its entirety: The transplants that recipients got were multivisceral, liver-intestinal, or isolated intestinal. Every recipient was given anti-thymocyte globulin induction, followed by 2 to 3 years of maintenance tacrolimus and steroids. After intestinal transplantation, graft-versus-host and host-versus-graft alloreactive T cell clones were followed in the graft, circulation and bone marrow using bulk TCR-beta CDR3 sequencing. Alloreactive clones were identified by sequencing pre-transplant mixed lymphocyte reaction products and comparing them with unstimulated pre-transplant donor and recipient T cells. A cohort of approximately 24 intestinal transplant recipients, including one retransplant, was enrolled, and a few patients lacking pretransplant specimens were excluded. Donor T cell macrochimerism was defined as a peak of at least 4% donor T cells among recipient peripheral blood mononuclear cells. Rather than being sequenced by the commercial service, samples from three later patients were sequenced in-house on an Illumina MiSeq and processed with MiXCR.

Study-wide findings and limitations: The relatively low number and heterogeneity of intestinal transplant patients limited the conclusions. Peak levels of circulating GvH clones were associated with declines in HvG clones early after transplant. GvH clones turned up in recipient bone marrow, with some appearing earlier in ileal mucosa or blood, a pattern consistent with an intestinal mucosal origin. Patients with donor T cell macrochimerism had high GvH to HvG T cell clonal ratios in their allografts.

In regard to this clone: Its target antigen remains unknown. Nothing much larger sits one base from this clone, and base qualities are not available.

The library was built by means of the immunoSEQ multiplex PCR assay. Adaptive Biotechnologies carried out high-throughput TCR-beta CDR3 sequencing of genomic DNA for most patients. Regarding the original processing steps: TCR sequencing data were retrieved from Adaptive's ImmunoSEQ software for 15 to 20 patients, whereas a few other patients were processed with MiXCR and VDJtools. CDR3 nucleotide sequences shared between donor and recipient were removed because their origin could not be assigned. At least 2-fold expansion over unstimulated cells and a minimum CFSE-low frequency of 0.002% (template counts) or 0.001% (read counts) were required for clones to be classified as alloreactive. Clones detected in sequenced pre-transplant spleen, lymph node, or MLR CFSE-low populations of the donor or recipient were defined as mappable. The cumulative frequency of alloreactive clones was calculated as a percentage of all sequences, weighted by copy number. Here the immuneACCESS table is served through TCRdb, limited to in-frame sequences with V and J called. Missing clones are a known gap in these copies; in checked studies unresolved V genes cover under half, and the rest lacks a known reason. That table furnishes V, J and clone size, whereas the DNA furnished D and trimming. The sample table holds 9,500 to 15,000 clones, of which 70% to 85% were seen once. The top ten clones comprise 4.3% of the sample.

To isolate intraepithelial and lamina propria lymphocytes from graft specimens, dithiothreitol, EDTA incubations and collagenase D digestion were used. Serial intestinal graft biopsy specimens collected up to 600 days after transplant underwent bulk TCR-beta sequencing. V is reduced by 0 bases and J by 14 bases, leaving a spacing of 11 bases between them. From the cysteine up to the phenylalanine, the CDR3 has a length of 13 residues. Only the CDR3 part of the read is kept: 39 bases, read in frame from the first base. The germline V gene provides CDR1 MNHEY and CDR2 SVGAGI. This sequence originates from a human patient who received an intestinal transplant, so some T cells may come from the graft donor. The sequences come from ileum tissue, collected less than 150 days after intestinal transplantation. The rearrangement combines TRBV6-5 with TRBJ1-6, with no confident D gene call. The nucleotides are TGTGCCAGCAGTTACTCATCCGGTTATTCCCTCCACTTT. Its amino acids are CASSYSSGYSLHF.